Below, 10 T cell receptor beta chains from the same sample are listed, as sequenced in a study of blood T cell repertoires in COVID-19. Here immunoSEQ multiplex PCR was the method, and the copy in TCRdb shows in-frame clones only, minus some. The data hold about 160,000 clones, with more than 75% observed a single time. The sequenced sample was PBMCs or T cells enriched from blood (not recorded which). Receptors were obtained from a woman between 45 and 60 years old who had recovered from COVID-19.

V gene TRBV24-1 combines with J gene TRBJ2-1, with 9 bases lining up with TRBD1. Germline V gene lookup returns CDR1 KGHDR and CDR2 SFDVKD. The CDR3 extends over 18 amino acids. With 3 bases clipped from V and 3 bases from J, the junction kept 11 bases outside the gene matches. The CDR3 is CATSDPGQGSPGYNEQFF. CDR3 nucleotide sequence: TGTGCCACCAGTGATCCGGGACAGGGTAGCCCAGGCTACAATGAGCAGTTCTTC.

This CDR3 reads CASQRNGGSTGELFF. The CDR3 DNA reads TGCGCCAGTCAAAGAAACGGGGGATCCACCGGGGAGCTGTTTTTT. V is TRBV23-1 and J is TRBJ2-2; TRBD2 might be the D (6 bases). TRBV23-1 has ORF status, its function being uncertain. This CDR3 comprises 15 residues. Trimming left V 9 bases short and J 4 bases short, with 18 bases between.

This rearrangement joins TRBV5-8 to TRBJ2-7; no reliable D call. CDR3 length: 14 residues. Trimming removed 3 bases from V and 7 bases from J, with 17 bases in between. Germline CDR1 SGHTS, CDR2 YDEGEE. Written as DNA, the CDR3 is TGTGCCAGCAGCTCACTCCCCGAGGTGGGTGAGCAGTACTTC. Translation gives CASSSLPEVGEQYF.

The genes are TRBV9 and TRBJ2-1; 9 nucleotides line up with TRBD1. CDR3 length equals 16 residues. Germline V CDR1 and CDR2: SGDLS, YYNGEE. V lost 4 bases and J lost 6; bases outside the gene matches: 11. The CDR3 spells CASSIAGTGSSNEQFF. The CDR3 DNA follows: TGTGCCAGCAGCATCGCCGGGACAGGGTCTAGCAATGAGCAGTTCTTC.

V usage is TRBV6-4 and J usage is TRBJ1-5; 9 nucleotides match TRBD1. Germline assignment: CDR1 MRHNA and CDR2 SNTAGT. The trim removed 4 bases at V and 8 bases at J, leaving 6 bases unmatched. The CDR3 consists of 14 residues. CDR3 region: CASSATGGAKPQHF. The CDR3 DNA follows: TGTGCCAGCAGTGCAACAGGGGGCGCGAAGCCCCAGCATTTT.

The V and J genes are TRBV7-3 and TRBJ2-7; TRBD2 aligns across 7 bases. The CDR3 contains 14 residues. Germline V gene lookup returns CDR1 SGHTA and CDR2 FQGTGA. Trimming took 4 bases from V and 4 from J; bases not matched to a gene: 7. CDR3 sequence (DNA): TGTGCCAGCAGCTCCCAGGCGGGGGAGTACGAGCAGTACTTC. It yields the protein CASSSQAGEYEQYF.

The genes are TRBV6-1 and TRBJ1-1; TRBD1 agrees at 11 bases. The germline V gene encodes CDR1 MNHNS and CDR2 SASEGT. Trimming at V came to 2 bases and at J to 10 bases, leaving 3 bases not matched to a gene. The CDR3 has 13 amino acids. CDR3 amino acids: CASSEFGTGGAFF. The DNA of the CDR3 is TGTGCCAGCAGTGAATTTGGGACAGGGGGAGCTTTCTTT.

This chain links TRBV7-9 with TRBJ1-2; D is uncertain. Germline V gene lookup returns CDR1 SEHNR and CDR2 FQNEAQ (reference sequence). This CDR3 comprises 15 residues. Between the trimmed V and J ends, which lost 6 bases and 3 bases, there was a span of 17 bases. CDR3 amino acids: CASSSAAVLDYGYTF. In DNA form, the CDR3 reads TGTGCCAGCAGTTCGGCGGCCGTCCTTGACTATGGCTACACCTTC. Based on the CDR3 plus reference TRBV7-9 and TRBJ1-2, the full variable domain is DTGVSQNPRHKITKRGQNVTFRCDPISEHNRLYWYRQTLGQGPEFLTYFQNEAQLEKSRLLSDRFSAERPKGSFSTLEIQRTEQGDSAMYLCASSSAAVLDYGYTFGSGTRLTVV.

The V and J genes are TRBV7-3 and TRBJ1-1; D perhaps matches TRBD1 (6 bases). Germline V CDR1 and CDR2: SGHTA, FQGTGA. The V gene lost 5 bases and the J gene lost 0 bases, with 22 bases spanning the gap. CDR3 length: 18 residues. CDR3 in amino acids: CASSHSTRGAEMNTEAFF. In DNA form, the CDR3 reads TGTGCCAGCAGCCATTCAACCCGGGGGGCCGAAATGAACACTGAAGCTTTCTTT.

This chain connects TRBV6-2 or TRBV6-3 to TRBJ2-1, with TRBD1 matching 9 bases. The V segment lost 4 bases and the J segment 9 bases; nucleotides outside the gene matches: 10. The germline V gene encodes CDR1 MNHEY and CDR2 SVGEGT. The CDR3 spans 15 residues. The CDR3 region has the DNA TGTGCCAGCAGTTGGGGACAGGGAGGGCTGGGTGAGCAGTTCTTC. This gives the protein CASSWGQGGLGEQFF.